The 5 T cell receptor beta chains below come from one sample, sequenced in a study of T cell repertoires in cytomegalovirus infection. TCRdb analysed the reads with MiXCR anew, one entry per CDR3 protein. Found here are 550,000 to 850,000 distinct CDR3 sequences, 30% to 35% of them singletons; the top ten hold 15% to 20%. Their antigen targets remain unknown. This sample comprised cultured PBMCs, obtained from culture after CMV antigen stimulation. The source of these receptors is a human donor in good health (CMV status not recorded). Some clones in this sample may be carry-over from other donors' samples.

This clonotype was seen more than once but under ten times. V and J are TRBV7-8 and TRBJ2-3, with D perhaps matching TRBD1 or TRBD2 (6 bases each). Germline CDR1 and CDR2: SGHVS and FQNEAQ. The CDR3 sequence is 14 residues long. Between the trimmed V and J ends, which lost 5 bases and 4 bases, there was a span of 13 bases. The CDR3 region is CASSPQGGADTQYF. CDR3 sequence (DNA): TGTGCCAGCAGCCCACAGGGCGGGGCAGATACGCAGTATTTT.

V gene TRBV6-6 combines with J gene TRBJ2-1, with TRBD1 as a possible D gene (6 bases). The germline V and J ends were trimmed by 8 bases and 4 bases, with 12 bases remaining between them. The CDR3 spans 13 residues. Looked up from germline, CDR1 is MNHNY and CDR2 is SVGAGI (reference sequence). The CDR3 bases are TGTGCCAGCGGGCAGGGGTGGTACAATGAGCAGTTCTTC. It specifies CASGQGWYNEQFF.

This chain links TRBV4-1 with TRBJ2-2; 10 nucleotides align to TRBD1. The germline gives CDR1 MGHRA, CDR2 YSYEKL. The junction had 3 bases not matched to a gene; V was cut back by 1 base and J by 4 bases. CDR3 length equals 16 residues. CDR3 amino acids: CASSQGQGASTGELFF. CDR3 sequence (DNA): TGCGCCAGCAGCCAAGGACAGGGGGCGAGCACCGGGGAGCTGTTTTTT.

The gene calls are TRBV2 and TRBJ1-4; D perhaps matches TRBD1 (5 bases). This CDR3 is built from 15 residues. Trimming left V 8 bases short and J 3 bases short, with 16 bases between. The germline gives CDR1 SNHLY, CDR2 FYNNEI. The CDR3 here is CASRRQGQANEKLFF. CDR3 sequence (DNA): TGTGCCAGCCGTCGGCAGGGCCAGGCTAATGAAAAACTGTTTTTT.

V usage is TRBV6-6 and J usage is TRBJ2-2; 10 bases match TRBD1. Germline trimming cut 8 bases from V and 9 bases from J; bases unmatched to any gene: 9. The germline CDR1 and CDR2 sequences are MNHNY and SVGAGI (reference sequence). This CDR3 is 14 amino acids long. CDR3 amino acids: CASRIGQGVWELFF. The CDR3 region has the DNA TGTGCCAGCCGGATAGGACAGGGGGTCTGGGAGCTGTTTTTT.